This T cell receptor (beta chain) came from a study of OX40 agonist ivuxolimab in advanced cancers. Germline V gene data show CDR1 as SNHLY and CDR2 as FYNNEI. Trimming stripped 5 bases from V and 6 bases from J, with 13 bases between. The CDR3 contains 13 residues. Using immunoSEQ multiplex PCR, the repertoire was profiled, and TCRdb retains in-frame clones only, with some absent. Among around 68,000 clones, roughly 90% were seen once, and the ten largest hold approximately 0.99%. This sequence joins TRBV2 and TRBJ1-2; no firm D call. The TCR sequence derives from an adult with an advanced solid tumor such as melanoma, head and neck, liver or kidney cancer. This specimen was CD4+ or CD8+ T cells sorted from blood, taken in a trial of the OX40 agonist ivuxolimab. CDR3 sequence: CASSMSPWDGYTF. In DNA form, the CDR3 reads TGTGCCAGCAGTATGAGCCCGTGGGATGGCTACACCTTC.